These 28 T cell receptor beta chains came from one sample sequenced in a study of T-cell reconstitution after alpha-beta-depleted transplantation in children. Unique molecular identifiers tagged the TCRbeta library. Using its own MiXCR run on the PCR reads, TCRdb lists one record per CDR3 protein. This table has around 580,000 distinct CDR3 sequences, more than 20% appearing once. The sequences come from PBMCs, mostly from graft donor cells, collected 360 days after TCRalphabeta/CD19-depleted stem cell transplant. The origin of the receptors is a boy in the first two years of life who had a stem cell transplant for acute myeloid leukemia, so the T cells may come from the graft donor.

The V gene is TRBV4-2, the J gene TRBJ2-2; 12 bases align to TRBD2. Per germline, CDR1 LGHNA and CDR2 YNFKEQ. This CDR3 spans 15 amino acids. V gave up 2 bases and J gave up 6 bases; unmatched junction bases: 1. The CDR3 reads CASSQLAGGPGELFF. Written as DNA, the CDR3 is TGTGCCAGCAGCCAACTAGCGGGGGGGCCCGGGGAGCTGTTTTTT.

The sample holds many counts of this clonotype. The chain uses TRBV5-1 and TRBJ2-5, with 9 bases aligning to TRBD1. Germline assignment: CDR1 SGHRS and CDR2 YFSETQ. This CDR3 spans 16 amino acids. The ends lost 0 bases at V and 4 bases at J; junction bases unmatched: 7. In nucleotides, the CDR3 is TGCGCCAGCAGCTTGGGGCGTACAGGGGGCCGAGAGACCCAGTACTTC. Amino acids: CASSLGRTGGRETQYF. The full variable domain, rest sourced from reference TRBV5-1 and TRBJ2-5, is KAGVTQTPRYLIKTRGQQVTLSCSPISGHRSVSWYQQTPGQGLQFLFEYFSETQRNKGNFPGRFSGRQFSNSRSEMNVSTLELGDSALYLCASSLGRTGGRETQYFGPGTRLLVL.

The chain joins TRBV12-3 or TRBV12-4 to TRBJ1-5; 9 nucleotides match TRBD1. This CDR3 has 14 amino acids. V shed 5 bases, J shed 1 base, and the junction held 0 bases outside the gene matches. The CDR3: CASSGTGSNQPQHF. The CDR3 nucleotides read TGTGCCAGCAGTGGGACAGGGAGCAATCAGCCCCAGCATTTT.

The rearrangement uses TRBV4-3 and TRBJ1-3; D may be TRBD1 (5 bases). The CDR3 loop spans 15 amino acids. The germline gives CDR1 LGHNA, CDR2 YSLEER. Trimming removed 4 bases at V and 4 bases at J, with 14 bases between. CDR3: CASSPRVEGGNTIYF. CDR3 DNA: TGCGCCAGCAGCCCCAGGGTTGAAGGAGGAAACACCATATATTTT.

The V call is TRBV7-2, the J call TRBJ2-5; 7 bases are a match to TRBD2. The J segment lost 2 bases and the V segment lost 1 base, leaving 16 bases of the junction unmatched. CDR1 is SGHTA, CDR2 FQGNSA, per germline. The CDR3 contains 19 residues. DNA for the CDR3: TGTGCCAGCAGCTTAGTCGCCCAGTCACTAGCGACGTCGCAAGAGACCCAGTACTTC. Amino acids: CASSLVAQSLATSQETQYF.

This clonotype was seen repeatedly, ten times or more. The chain links TRBV12-3 or TRBV12-4 to TRBJ2-2; D not certain. Deletions cut 11 bases from V and 3 bases from J, with 10 bases between. CDR3 length equals 12 residues. The CDR3 sequence is CAARLDTGELFF. CDR3 sequence (DNA): TGTGCCGCTCGTTTGGACACCGGGGAGCTGTTTTTT.

The chain carries TRBV2 and TRBJ2-7; possibly TRBD1 for D (5 bases). V was pared by 10 bases and J by 4 bases, with 14 bases between. The CDR3 is 12 residues long. Per germline, CDR1 SNHLY and CDR2 FYNNEI. CDR3 loop: CAIGHPIYEQYV. Here the CDR3 DNA reads TGTGCCATCGGACATCCAATATACGAGCAGTACGTC.

This clonotype was seen a handful of times. The gene calls are TRBV20-1 and TRBJ2-1; D perhaps matches TRBD2 (7 bases). In germline, CDR1 is DFQATT, CDR2 SNEGSKA (reference sequence). With 6 bases removed from V and 2 bases from J, the gap between germline ends came to 17 bases. The CDR3 length is 15 residues. The CDR3 loop reads CSATRGGAPYNEQFF. Here the CDR3 DNA reads TGCAGTGCCACGAGGGGGGGAGCCCCCTACAATGAGCAGTTCTTC.

This clonotype was detected many times. The chain employs TRBV3-1 and TRBJ2-7; 7 bases line up with TRBD1. The junction had 4 bases not matched to a gene; V was cut back by 4 bases and J by 4 bases. The CDR3 has 13 residues. The V gene's germline CDR1 is LGHDT and CDR2 YNNKEL (reference sequence). CDR3: CASSPWDSYEQYF. In DNA form, the CDR3 reads TGTGCCAGCAGCCCCTGGGACAGTTACGAGCAGTACTTC.

This clonotype has more than one count but fewer than ten. This chain joins TRBV20-1 and TRBJ2-7, with 11 bases identical to TRBD1. V gave up 0 bases and J gave up 3 bases; unmatched junction bases: 4. Looked up from germline, CDR1 is DFQATT and CDR2 is SNEGSKA (reference sequence). This CDR3 contains 15 residues. The CDR3 bases are TGCAGTGCTAGAGAAAGGGACAGGGGGATCTACGAGCAGTACTTC. Its translation: CSARERDRGIYEQYF.

This clonotype was seen only a few times. This chain uses TRBV6-5 with TRBJ1-2; maybe TRBD1 (5 bases). In germline, CDR1 is MNHEY, CDR2 SVGAGI. The CDR3 has 16 amino acids. Deletions cut 2 bases from V and 4 bases from J, with 17 bases between. CDR3 DNA: TGTGCCAGCAGTTACACCCGGACAACGAGGAGCTATGGCTACACCTTC. Amino acid sequence: CASSYTRTTRSYGYTF.

The chain combines TRBV30 with TRBJ2-1; D might be TRBD2 (6 bases). The V gene lost 2 bases and the J gene lost 6 bases, with 11 bases spanning the gap. This CDR3 has 13 residues. Looked up from germline, CDR1 is GTSNPN and CDR2 is SVGIG (reference sequence). The CDR3 region is CAWSSTSSNEQFF. The CDR3 DNA follows: TGTGCCTGGAGTTCGACTAGTAGCAATGAGCAGTTCTTC.

The gene calls are TRBV7-9 and TRBJ2-7; 7 bases are a match to TRBD1. Germline CDR1 SEHNR, CDR2 FQNEAQ (reference sequence). Trimming took 3 bases from V and 6 from J; bases not matched to a gene: 11. This CDR3 is 15 amino acids long. CDR3: CASSFPLTGAAEQYF. The CDR3 DNA is TGTGCCAGCAGCTTTCCTCTAACAGGGGCAGCCGAGCAGTACTTC.

The chain combines TRBV10-3 with TRBJ1-2, with no clear D. Trimming removed 8 bases from V and 0 bases from J, with 16 bases in between. This CDR3 is built from 15 residues. The germline V gene has CDR1 ENHRY and CDR2 SYGVKD. The CDR3 reads CAILNGLQANYGYTF. In nucleotides, the CDR3 is TGTGCCATCCTGAACGGACTCCAAGCTAACTATGGCTACACCTTC.

Many counts were recorded for this clonotype. V and J are TRBV29-1 and TRBJ2-7; 8 bases map to TRBD1. The CDR3 spans 12 residues. Germline V gives CDR1 SQVTM, CDR2 ANQGSEA. Losses at the gene ends were 7 bases for V and 2 bases for J; bases not matched to a gene: 4. CDR3 DNA sequence: TGCAGCGCACGACAGGGGACCTACGAGCAGTACTTC. Protein sequence: CSARQGTYEQYF.

Details on this clonotype: This may be a read error, as it is one base from a much larger clone. V gene TRBV29-1 combines with J gene TRBJ2-5; 7 bases agree with TRBD2. This CDR3 region has 10 residues. The germline CDR1 and CDR2 sequences are SQVTM and ANQGSEA. The CDR3 coding sequence is TGCAGCGTGGGAGGGGCGACCCTGTACTTC. Amino acids: CSVGGATLYF. The full variable domain, its missing parts supplied by reference TRBV29-1 and TRBJ2-5, is SAVISQKPSRDICQRGTSLTIQCQVDSQVTMMFWYRQQPGQSLTLIATANQGSEATYESGFVIDKFPISRPNLTFSTLTVSNMSPEDSSIYLCSVGGATLYFGPGTRLLVL.

This clonotype appeared many times. The chain is built from TRBV12-3 or TRBV12-4 and TRBJ2-2; 9 nucleotides agree with TRBD1. J lost 1 base, V lost 6 bases, and 3 bases had no gene match. The CDR3 consists of 15 residues. CDR3 sequence: CASRTDRGNTGELFF. The CDR3 region has the DNA TGTGCCAGCAGGACGGACAGGGGGAACACCGGGGAGCTGTTTTTT.

This rearrangement joins TRBV6-1 to TRBJ2-3, with 8 positions matching TRBD2. The germline V gene encodes CDR1 MNHNS and CDR2 SASEGT. V trimming: 6 bases; J trimming: 0 bases; junction bases outside the gene matches: 14. CDR3 length: 18 residues. As DNA, the CDR3 is TGTGCCAGCAGGACCATGAACGGGACTAGGCCAAGCACAGATACGCAGTATTTT. Residues: CASRTMNGTRPSTDTQYF.

This clonotype has a count of ten or more. This chain connects TRBV6-1 to TRBJ2-1, with D tentatively TRBD1 (6 bases). Germline assignment: CDR1 MNHNS and CDR2 SASEGT. This CDR3 contains 13 residues. V lost 6 bases to trimming and J lost 4 bases, with 10 bases between them. The CDR3 DNA is TGTGCCAGCAGCCGGGACAAATACAATGAGCAGTTCTTC. It yields the protein CASSRDKYNEQFF.

This clonotype was observed a few times. This chain joins TRBV7-9 and TRBJ2-1; 11 bases agree with TRBD2. The CDR3 has 16 amino acids. With V trimmed by 5 bases and J by 4 bases, 7 bases remained unmatched. Germline V gene data show CDR1 as SEHNR and CDR2 as FQNEAQ (reference sequence). The CDR3 DNA reads as TGTGCCAGCAGCACGACTAGCGGGGATTTTTACAATGAGCAGTTCTTC. This encodes CASSTTSGDFYNEQFF.

There are a few counts of this clonotype. The chain is built from TRBV6-1 and TRBJ2-1, with D tentatively TRBD2 (5 bases). Germline V gene lookup returns CDR1 MNHNS and CDR2 SASEGT. V lost 4 bases and J lost 4, with 17 bases in between. The CDR3 spans 16 residues. The CDR3 spells CASSALLVASYNEQFF. As DNA, the CDR3 is TGTGCCAGCAGTGCCCTACTAGTCGCATCGTACAATGAGCAGTTCTTC.

There are a few counts of this clonotype. J is TRBJ2-1 and V is TRBV29-1, with D hard to call. This CDR3 region has 14 residues. V dropped 6 bases and J dropped 3 bases, with 15 bases sitting between them. In germline, CDR1 is SQVTM, CDR2 ANQGSEA. The CDR3 here is CSVETWDDYNEQFF. In nucleotides, the CDR3 is TGCAGCGTGGAAACTTGGGATGACTACAATGAGCAGTTCTTC.

The sample holds many counts of this clonotype. V usage is TRBV9 and J usage is TRBJ1-1; D unresolved. The CDR3 is 12 amino acids. Germline CDR1 SGDLS, CDR2 YYNGEE. V lost 0 bases and J lost 4, with 4 bases in between. DNA of the CDR3: TGTGCCAGCAGCGTAGGAGGCACTGAAGCTTTCTTT. Translating it yields CASSVGGTEAFF.

As regards this clonotype: A much larger clone lies a single base off, so this may be a read error. The chain carries TRBV7-9 and TRBJ2-6; tentatively, D is TRBD1 or TRBD2 (5 bases each). This CDR3 comprises 16 residues. Germline V gives CDR1 SEHNR, CDR2 FQNEAQ (reference sequence). CDR3 DNA: TGTGCCAGCAGCTTACCGGGGCTCTCTGTGGCCAACGTCCTGACTTTC. Translated, it gives CASSLPGLSVANVLTF. Together with reference TRBV7-9 and TRBJ2-6, the CDR3 gives the full variable domain: DTGVSQNPRHKITKRGQNVTFRCDPISEHNRLYWYRQTLGQGPEFLTYFQNEAQLEKSRLLSDRFSAERPKGSFSTLEIQRTEQGDSAMYLCASSLPGLSVANVLTFGAGSRLTVL.

A single count supports this clonotype. The V gene is TRBV28, the J gene TRBJ2-3; D remains unclear. This CDR3 is built from 13 residues. CDR1 MDHEN and CDR2 SYDVKM come from the germline V gene. The V end was cut by 6 bases, the J end by 3 bases, with 10 bases between. CDR3 DNA: TGTGCCAGCAGGACCCTGGGGACAGATACGCAGTATTTT. This gives the protein CASRTLGTDTQYF.

Many counts were recorded for this clonotype. The chain joins TRBV5-5 to TRBJ2-2; weak D call: TRBD1 (6 bases). CDR1 is SGHKS, CDR2 YYEKEE, per germline (reference sequence). The CDR3 totals 17 residues. V lost 2 bases and J lost 5, with 19 bases in between. CDR3 protein: CASSFTLTAGDTGELFF. CDR3 nucleotide sequence: TGTGCCAGCAGCTTTACCCTGACGGCAGGGGATACCGGGGAGCTGTTTTTT.

The J gene is TRBJ2-5, the V gene TRBV11-2; perhaps D is TRBD1 or TRBD2 (5 bases each). V was clipped by 1 base and J by 2 bases, with 14 bases between them. Germline assignment: CDR1 SGHAT and CDR2 FQNNGV. The CDR3 is 16 amino acids. DNA for the CDR3: TGTGCCAGCAGCTTAGGATTCCGGGGCTTACAAGAGACCCAGTACTTC. The encoded protein is CASSLGFRGLQETQYF.

This clonotype was detected once. The V call is TRBV7-6, the J call TRBJ1-6; D remains ambiguous. With 5 bases removed from V and 9 bases from J, the gap between germline ends came to 20 bases. Per the germline V gene, CDR1 is SGHVS and CDR2 is FNYEAQ. The CDR3 is 16 amino acids. The DNA of the CDR3 is TGTGCCAGCAGCCTCGGACCGGCGGCCGTGGGTTCACCCCTCCACTTT. It encodes CASSLGPAAVGSPLHF.